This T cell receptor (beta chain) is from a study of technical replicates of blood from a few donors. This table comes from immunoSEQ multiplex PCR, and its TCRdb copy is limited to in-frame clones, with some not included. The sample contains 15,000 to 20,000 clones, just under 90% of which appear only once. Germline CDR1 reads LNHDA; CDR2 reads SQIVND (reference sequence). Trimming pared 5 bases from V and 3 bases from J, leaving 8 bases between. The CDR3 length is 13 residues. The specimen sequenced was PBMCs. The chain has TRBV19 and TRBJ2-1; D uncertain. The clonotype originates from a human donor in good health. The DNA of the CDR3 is TGTGCCAGTAGTCCGTCTAGCTACAATGAGCAGTTCTTC. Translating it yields CASSPSSYNEQFF.